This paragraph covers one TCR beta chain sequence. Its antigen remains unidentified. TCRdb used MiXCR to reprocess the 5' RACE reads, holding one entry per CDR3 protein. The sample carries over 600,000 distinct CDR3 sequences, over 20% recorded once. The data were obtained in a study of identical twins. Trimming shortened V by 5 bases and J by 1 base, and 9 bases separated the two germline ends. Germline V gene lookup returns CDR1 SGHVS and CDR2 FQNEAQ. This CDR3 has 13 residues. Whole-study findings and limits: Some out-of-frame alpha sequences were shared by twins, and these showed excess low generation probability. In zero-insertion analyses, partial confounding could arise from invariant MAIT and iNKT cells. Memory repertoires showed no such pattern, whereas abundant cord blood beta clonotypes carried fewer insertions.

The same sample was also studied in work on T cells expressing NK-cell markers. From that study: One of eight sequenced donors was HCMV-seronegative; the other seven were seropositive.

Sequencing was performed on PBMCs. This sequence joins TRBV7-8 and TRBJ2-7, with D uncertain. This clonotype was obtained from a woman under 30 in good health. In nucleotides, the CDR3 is TGTGCCAGCAGCCGCGACTGGTCCTACGAGCAGTACTTC. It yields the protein CASSRDWSYEQYF.